The 4 T cell receptor beta chains given below trace back to one sample, sequenced in a study of blood T cell repertoires in COVID-19. The protocol was immunoSEQ multiplex PCR, while the TCRdb copy is restricted to in-frame clones and leaves out a portion. This sample has about 300,000 clones, with 80% to 90% found just once. The sequencing sample was made of PBMCs or T cells enriched from blood (not recorded which). The receptors stem from a man aged 25-40 years who had recovered from COVID-19.

This clone was detected only once. This sequence joins TRBV19 and TRBJ2-3; tentatively, D is TRBD1 (6 bases). Germline V lookup: CDR1 LNHDA, CDR2 SQIVND (reference sequence). V gave up 0 bases and J gave up 2 bases, with 21 bases separating them. The CDR3 length is 19 residues. CDR3 nucleotides: TGTGCCAGTAGTATAGAGGGGGCAGGGGCCACCCCACTCACAGATACGCAGTATTTT. Translation gives CASSIEGAGATPLTDTQYF.

This chain uses TRBV6-5 with TRBJ2-7; D is perhaps TRBD2 (6 bases). The CDR3 sequence is 12 residues long. The ends were cut back, 8 bases at V and 4 bases at J, with 12 bases in the middle. Germline values: CDR1 MNHEY, CDR2 SVGAGI. The CDR3 nucleotides read TGTGCCAGCTTCGGGGGTGGATACGAGCAGTACTTC. Its translation: CASFGGGYEQYF.

The J gene is TRBJ2-1, the V gene TRBV3-1 (or the pseudogene TRBV3-2); 11 bases match TRBD2. With 6 bases clipped from V and 3 bases from J, the junction kept 7 bases outside the gene matches. Germline lookup yields CDR1 LGHDT and CDR2 YNNKEL (reference sequence). This CDR3 is 16 amino acids long. CDR3 in amino acids: CASRDSGGAFYNEQFF. The CDR3 coding sequence is TGTGCCAGCAGAGATAGCGGGGGGGCCTTCTACAATGAGCAGTTCTTC.

CDR3 nucleotides: TGCGCCAGCAGCTTGGAGGGGGCGGCCGAGCAGTACTTC. Residues: CASSLEGAAEQYF. The chain is built from TRBV5-1 and TRBJ2-7; 7 nucleotides line up with TRBD1. Germline V lookup: CDR1 SGHRS, CDR2 YFSETQ. Losses at the gene ends were 0 bases for V and 6 bases for J; bases not matched to a gene: 3. CDR3 size: 13 residues.